The 26 T cell receptor beta chains reported below all come from one sample, sequenced in a study of blood T cell repertoires in COVID-19. Clones were read by immunoSEQ multiplex PCR, and TCRdb kept only the in-frame ones, dropping some. The repertoire consists of approximately 300,000 clones, with 85% to 95% occurring once and the leading ten covering less than 4%. The sequenced sample consisted of PBMCs or T cells enriched from blood (not recorded which). Every receptor here comes from a woman aged 25 to 39 who had been exposed to COVID-19.

V usage is TRBV12-3 or TRBV12-4 and J usage is TRBJ2-7; 8 bases align to TRBD1. Trimming removed 6 bases from V and 5 bases from J; junction bases left unmatched: 6. The CDR3 consists of 13 residues. CDR3: CASRLRGLDEQYF. DNA of the CDR3: TGTGCCAGCAGGCTCAGGGGGCTGGACGAGCAGTACTTC.

CDR3 in DNA: TGCGCCAGCAGCCAAGGGGCCTCCTCTGGAAACACCATATATTTT. Protein product: CASSQGASSGNTIYF. The J gene is TRBJ1-3, the V gene TRBV4-3; D call uncertain. V gave up 1 base and J gave up 0 bases, with 7 bases separating them. This CDR3 contains 15 residues. Germline CDR1 and CDR2: LGHNA and YSLEER.

The chain couples TRBV4-3 to TRBJ1-4; D not resolved. The ends were cut back, 1 base at V and 0 bases at J, with 12 bases in the middle. The CDR3 is made up of 17 amino acids. From germline, CDR1 is LGHNA and CDR2 YSLEER. The CDR3 reads CASSQAGKGATNEKLFF. The DNA of the CDR3 is TGCGCCAGCAGCCAAGCGGGGAAGGGAGCAACTAATGAAAAACTGTTTTTT.

In this sample, this clone turned up once. The chain combines TRBV10-3 with TRBJ2-7, with 11 positions matching TRBD2. The J segment lost 4 bases and the V segment lost 10 bases, leaving 9 bases of the junction unmatched. Germline values: CDR1 ENHRY, CDR2 SYGVKD. The CDR3 is made up of 14 amino acids. The CDR3 nucleotides read TGTGCCACTTTAGCGGGGGGGATTAATTACGAGCAGTACTTC. Encoded protein: CATLAGGINYEQYF.

The genes are TRBV15 and TRBJ1-5; D perhaps matches TRBD1 (6 bases). V lost 1 base to trimming and J lost 3 bases, with 7 bases between them. The CDR3 extends over 14 amino acids. Per the germline V gene, CDR1 is LNHNV and CDR2 is YYDKDF (reference sequence). CDR3 region: CATSRGGPNQPQHF. CDR3 sequence (DNA): TGTGCCACCAGCAGAGGGGGGCCCAATCAGCCCCAGCATTTT.

The CDR3 sequence: CASSVRLSNQPQHF. The DNA for the CDR3 is TGTGCCAGCAGTGTCAGGTTGAGCAATCAGCCCCAGCATTTT. This chain joins TRBV6-1 and TRBJ1-5; D not resolved. CDR1 is MNHNS, CDR2 SASEGT, per germline. The V gene lost 4 bases and the J gene lost 1 base, with 8 bases spanning the gap. The CDR3 consists of 14 residues.

V usage is TRBV5-5 and J usage is TRBJ1-1; maybe TRBD1 (6 bases). The germline V gene encodes CDR1 SGHKS and CDR2 YYEKEE (reference sequence). V lost 2 bases, J lost 0 bases, and 11 bases lay in between. The CDR3 loop spans 15 amino acids. CDR3: CASSLAGHMNTEAFF. DNA of the CDR3: TGTGCCAGCAGCTTAGCGGGACACATGAACACTGAAGCTTTCTTT.

This clone was seen once. In DNA form, the CDR3 reads TGTGCCAGCTCACCACCAGGGGGCTACTATGGCTACACCTTC. Translating gives CASSPPGGYYGYTF. The V gene is TRBV18, the J gene TRBJ1-2; 7 bases are shared with TRBD1. Germline CDR1 is KGHSH and CDR2 is LQKENI. V was pared by 0 bases and J by 3 bases, with 1 base of the junction left unmatched. The CDR3 is 14 residues long. Full variable domain (outside the CDR3, taken from reference TRBV18 and TRBJ1-2): NAGVMQNPRHLVRRRGQEARLRCSPMKGHSHVYWYRQLPEEGLKFMVYLQKENIIDESGMPKERFSAEFPKEGPSILRIQQVVRGDSAAYFCASSPPGGYYGYTFGSGTRLTVV.

The rearrangement joins TRBV7-9 to TRBJ2-7; a weak D match, TRBD1 (5 bases). CDR3 length equals 16 residues. Trimming cost V 4 bases and J 3 bases, with 19 bases left between them. Germline V CDR1 and CDR2: SEHNR, FQNEAQ (reference sequence). CDR3 in DNA: TGTGCCAGCAGCTCGATAAAGGTTAACAGGTTCTACGAGCAGTACTTC. Protein sequence: CASSSIKVNRFYEQYF.

This chain joins TRBV20-1 and TRBJ1-2; TRBD1 is a possible D gene (5 bases). The CDR3 extends over 11 amino acids. V lost 3 bases and J 8 bases, leaving 10 bases between the germline ends. CDR1 is DFQATT, CDR2 SNEGSKA, per germline (reference sequence). Here the CDR3 DNA reads TGCAGTGCTAGCACGGGGGGAGGCTACACCTTC. It encodes CSASTGGGYTF.

This chain joins TRBV4-2 and TRBJ1-2, with D possibly being TRBD1 (6 bases). Trimming shortened V by 2 bases and J by 6 bases, and 19 bases separated the two germline ends. This CDR3 has 16 residues. Germline CDR1 reads LGHNA; CDR2 reads YNFKEQ. In DNA, the CDR3 is TGTGCCAGCAGCCAATTCCTTGACAGGACCTCTAATGGCTACACCTTC. The encoded protein is CASSQFLDRTSNGYTF.

V is TRBV11-2 and J is TRBJ2-1, with 8 bases that match TRBD2. J lost 4 bases, V lost 1 base, and 3 bases had no gene match. Germline loops: CDR1 SGHAT, CDR2 FQNNGV. The CDR3 spans 15 residues. In DNA, the CDR3 is TGTGCCAGCAGCTTAGTTGCGGGGGGTTACAATGAGCAGTTCTTC. This sequence encodes CASSLVAGGYNEQFF.

This clone was seen more than once but under ten times. The CDR3 sequence is CASSPGLAGGARRVGELFF. CDR3 in DNA: TGTGCCAGCAGCCCCGGACTAGCGGGGGGGGCACGAAGAGTCGGGGAGCTGTTTTTT. The chain joins TRBV13 to TRBJ2-2; 15 bases map to TRBD2. Germline trimming cut 5 bases from V and 7 bases from J; bases unmatched to any gene: 14. Germline V lookup: CDR1 PRHDT, CDR2 FYEKMQ (reference sequence). The CDR3 contains 19 residues.

The chain carries TRBV6-1 and TRBJ2-1; maybe TRBD2 (6 bases). In germline, CDR1 is MNHNS, CDR2 SASEGT. This CDR3 is 16 amino acids long. Trimming stripped 0 bases from V and 8 bases from J, with 17 bases between. CDR3 residues: CASSEARHRERDEQFF. The DNA of the CDR3 is TGTGCCAGCAGTGAAGCGCGACATCGCGAGCGGGATGAGCAGTTCTTC.

This chain joins TRBV9 and TRBJ1-1, with no clear D. With 1 base removed from V and 1 base from J, the gap between germline ends came to 8 bases. The CDR3 consists of 14 residues. Germline assignment: CDR1 SGDLS and CDR2 YYNGEE. The CDR3 region has the DNA TGTGCCAGCAGCGTAACAGCTAAGAACACTGAAGCTTTCTTT. Amino acids: CASSVTAKNTEAFF. The full variable domain, rest sourced from reference TRBV9 and TRBJ1-1, is DSGVTQTPKHLITATGQRVTLRCSPRSGDLSVYWYQQSLDQGLQFLIQYYNGEERAKGNILERFSAQQFPDLHSELNLSSLELGDSALYFCASSVTAKNTEAFFGQGTRLTVV.

The chain employs TRBV7-2 and TRBJ1-5, with D possibly being TRBD1 (5 bases). Germline V gene lookup returns CDR1 SGHTA and CDR2 FQGNSA. The CDR3 sequence is 15 residues long. V was cut by 4 bases and J by 5 bases, with 15 bases left in between. CDR3 bases: TGTGCCAGCAGCTCCGACAGTGGGAGGTATCAGCCCCAGCATTTT. The encoded protein is CASSSDSGRYQPQHF.

V usage is TRBV4-3 and J usage is TRBJ1-4, with D perhaps matching TRBD1 (6 bases). V was clipped by 0 bases and J by 9 bases, with 11 bases between them. The CDR3 covers 14 residues. Germline values: CDR1 LGHNA, CDR2 YSLEER. The CDR3 sequence is CASSQEVQGQKLFF. CDR3 DNA: TGCGCCAGCAGCCAAGAAGTACAGGGCCAAAAACTGTTTTTT.

The V and J genes are TRBV5-4 and TRBJ2-5; 13 bases are shared with TRBD2. Trimming removed 4 bases from V and 3 bases from J; junction bases left unmatched: 6. CDR1 and CDR2 from the germline V gene are SGHNT and YYREEE (reference sequence). The CDR3 sequence is 16 residues long. The CDR3, as DNA: TGTGCCAGCAGCCCCGGGACTAGCGGGATCAAAGAGACCCAGTACTTC. Amino acid sequence: CASSPGTSGIKETQYF.

V and J are TRBV18 and TRBJ1-1, with D maybe TRBD1 (5 bases). The CDR3 is 15 amino acids. The V end was cut by 3 bases, the J end by 5 bases, with 16 bases between. Germline values: CDR1 KGHSH, CDR2 LQKENI. CDR3 sequence: CASSPTLPGGTEAFF. In nucleotides, the CDR3 is TGTGCCAGCTCACCGACCCTCCCCGGGGGGACTGAAGCTTTCTTT.

CDR3 in DNA: TGTGCCAGCAGCTTGAAACAGGGTAGTTCTGGAAACACCATATATTTT. Protein product: CASSLKQGSSGNTIYF. The genes are TRBV7-8 and TRBJ1-3, with D perhaps matching TRBD1 (6 bases). Germline lookup yields CDR1 SGHVS and CDR2 FQNEAQ. V was clipped by 3 bases and J by 1 base, with 13 bases between them. The CDR3 extends over 16 amino acids.

This chain connects TRBV27 to TRBJ1-6; D is uncertain. Germline CDR1 MNHEY, CDR2 SMNVEV (reference sequence). V was trimmed by 0 bases and J by 7 bases, leaving 13 bases between them. The CDR3 contains 16 residues. The CDR3 DNA follows: TGTGCCAGCAGTTTATCCCCTGGAGGGCGAAATTCACCCCTCCACTTT. Its translation: CASSLSPGGRNSPLHF.

The chain employs TRBV12-3 or TRBV12-4 and TRBJ2-7; 9 bases align to TRBD1. The CDR3 has 12 residues. J gave up 3 bases and V 7 bases, and 1 base lay outside the gene matches. This CDR3 is CASKDRGYEQYF. CDR3 bases: TGTGCCAGCAAGGACAGGGGCTACGAGCAGTACTTC.

The rearrangement links TRBV25-1 to TRBJ2-7; D perhaps matches TRBD2 (6 bases). The CDR3 covers 13 residues. CDR1 and CDR2 (germline): MGHDK, SYGVNS. V shed 3 bases and J shed 1 base, with 7 bases lying between them. CDR3 DNA: TGTGCCAGCAGTGACGGGAGTTCCTACGAGCAGTACTTC. It specifies CASSDGSSYEQYF.

This clone was seen a single time. This sequence joins TRBV20-1 and TRBJ1-2, with D possibly TRBD1 on 6 matching bases. V was shortened by 5 bases and J by 9 bases, with 13 bases between the two germline ends. CDR3 length equals 11 residues. CDR1 is DFQATT, CDR2 SNEGSKA, per germline (reference sequence). CDR3 protein: CSAPGVLSYTF. For the CDR3, the DNA is TGCAGTGCTCCAGGGGTCCTTAGCTACACCTTC.

The chain has TRBV11-1 and TRBJ2-5; TRBD2 might be the D (7 bases). The CDR3 is 16 amino acids. V was pared by 6 bases and J by 5 bases, with 22 bases between. In germline, CDR1 is SGHAT, CDR2 FQDESV (reference sequence). The CDR3 reads CASSLGGGGAGETQYF. The CDR3 DNA reads as TGTGCCAGCAGTCTAGGAGGAGGGGGGGCCGGGGAGACCCAGTACTTC.

The chain joins TRBV5-1 to TRBJ2-3; 7 bases fit TRBD2. The CDR3 is 15 amino acids. Trimming took 4 bases from V and 4 from J; bases not matched to a gene: 9. Per germline, CDR1 SGHRS and CDR2 YFSETQ. As DNA, the CDR3 is TGCGCCAGCAGCAAACCCACCGGGGGGTCAGATACGCAGTATTTT. It yields the protein CASSKPTGGSDTQYF.